The following is a T cell receptor beta chain sequence with its context. Its antigen is still unknown. This entry comes from a study of T-cell reconstitution after alpha-beta-depleted transplantation in children. Points from the study as a whole: T cells produced anew were the main source of T-cell counts and diversity one year after transplant. Approximately two months post-transplant, alpha-beta T cells reportedly originated from several hundred expanded graft clones. The high TCRbeta diversity at day 60 in some patients came from surviving recipient T cells and thymic progenitors.

V lost 4 bases to trimming and J lost 6 bases; unmatched junction nucleotides: 8. This CDR3 region has 15 residues. The germline gives CDR1 KGHDR, CDR2 SFDVKD. Preparation of the TCRbeta library involved a method that used unique molecular identifiers. TCRdb processed the PCR reads anew with MiXCR; each CDR3 protein has one entry. Here the sample spans around 300,000 distinct CDR3 sequences, around 20% being singletons. This chain links TRBV24-1 with TRBJ1-2, with 9 bases that match TRBD1. The TCR originated in a male patient aged 5 to 17 who had a stem cell transplant for acute lymphoblastic leukemia, so the T cells may come from the graft donor. The sequenced sample was PBMCs, mostly from graft donor cells, obtained 180 days after TCRalphabeta/CD19-depleted stem cell transplant. The CDR3 DNA is TGTGCCACCAGTGACTCGGACAGGGGTTCGAATGGCTACACCTTC. Its translation: CATSDSDRGSNGYTF.